This T cell receptor (beta chain) was identified during a study of T-cell reconstitution after alpha-beta-depleted transplantation in children (dated by TCRdb to about 2016). General notes on the study: The study quantitatively tracked T-cell immune reconstitution after TCRalphabeta/CD19-depleted allogeneic hematopoietic cell transplantation in children using TCR repertoire profiling.

The sample's treatment or condition label is to be understood as: allogeneic hematopoietic cell transplantation with graft depleted of TCRalphabeta T cells and CD19 B cells. Transplant recipients were children who received TCRalphabeta/CD19-depleted allogeneic hematopoietic cell grafts. Library method: PCR. Reads for this sample came from an Illumina HiSeq 2500. TCR library preparation used molecular barcoding, with unique molecular identifiers applied to normalize quantification of the TCRbeta repertoire. TCRdb ran its own pipeline on the public reads, namely fastp trimming at Q25 and MiXCR clone calling, and kept in-frame beta chains. Every distinct CDR3 protein forms one entry, paired with its most common genes and DNA. This sample comprises about 580,000 distinct CDR3 sequences, around 23% of them detected only once. About 14% of the sample is taken by the ten largest. On this clonotype: Its cognate antigen has yet to be identified. Base qualities are missing; no much larger clone stands one base away.

The paper's findings and limits, for the study overall: The high TCRbeta diversity at day 60 in some patients was ascribed to recipient T cells and intrathymic progenitors that had survived conditioning. Over subsequent months, a decline in hyperexpanded clone frequencies was noted, and after one year, T-cell counts and TCRbeta diversity were mostly ascribed to newly produced T cells. About two months after transplant, the apparently early recovery of alphabetaT-cell counts reportedly depended on just several hundred clones that had expanded rapidly and came from non-depleted graft cells.

CDR1 and CDR2, per the germline V gene, are SQVTM and ANQGSEA. The CDR3 sequence holds 13 residues, the cysteine and phenylalanine included. Of the read, only the CDR3 DNA is kept; its 39 bases are in frame from base 1. Trimming at the junction amounts to 4 bases on V and 6 bases on J, and the germline ends lie 12 bases apart. This material consisted of PBMCs, mostly from graft donor cells, taken 360 days after TCRalphabeta/CD19-depleted stem cell transplant. This receptor was identified in a boy under three years old who had a stem cell transplant for acute myeloid leukemia, so the T cells may come from the graft donor. The chain is encoded by TRBV29-1 joined to TRBJ2-2, and possibly TRBD2, on 6 matching bases. The sequenced DNA: TGCAGCGTTGTAACGGGACTTCCCGGGGAGCTGTTTTTT. This translates into CSVVTGLPGELFF.